These T cell receptor beta chains were read from a single sample in a study of cytomegalovirus exposure and HLA in healthy donors. Clones were sequenced by immunoSEQ multiplex PCR, and TCRdb holds only the in-frame ones, with some missing. Of about 140,000 clones listed, 77% are singletons. The sample consisted of PBMCs. The receptors stem from a male donor in good health and CMV-seronegative. Both conserved end residues are part of each CDR3. The D gene is left open where the match is weak. Expanded clones get a size class; other rows say once, few or many, or leave the size out.

cdr3_length j_call v_call clone_size d_call cdr3_aa cdr3_nt
14 TRBJ1-2 TRBV5-4 NA TRBD1 CASSPQDRGYGYTF TGTGCCAGCAGCCCCCAGGACAGGGGCTATGGCTACACCTTC
13 TRBJ2-7 TRBV6-6 NA NA CASSYESLNEQYF TGTGCCAGCAGTTACGAGAGTTTGAACGAGCAGTACTTC
15 TRBJ1-2 TRBV6-5 NA TRBD1 CASSYSTRGVYGYTF TGTGCCAGCAGTTACTCGACCAGGGGGGTATATGGCTACACCTTC
16 TRBJ2-3 TRBV7-6 NA NA CASSLEGGISTDTQYF TGTGCCAGCAGCTTAGAGGGGGGGATTAGCACAGATACGCAGTATTTT
15 TRBJ1-1 TRBV7-9 NA TRBD1 CASSVRQGGNTEAFF TGTGCCAGCAGCGTGCGACAGGGCGGTAACACTGAAGCTTTCTTT
14 TRBJ1-1 TRBV6-5 once TRBD1 CASSPPTGSKEAFF TGTGCCAGCAGTCCTCCGACAGGGTCTAAGGAAGCTTTCTTT
15 TRBJ1-2 TRBV19 NA TRBD1 CASISHRDRLAGYTF TGTGCCAGTATATCACACCGGGACAGGCTAGCTGGCTACACCTTC
14 TRBJ1-5 TRBV2 NA NA CASRASGGNQPQHF TGTGCCAGCAGGGCCTCGGGGGGCAATCAGCCCCAGCATTTT
17 TRBJ2-6 TRBV27 NA TRBD2 CASSPGLAGVGANVLTF TGTGCCAGCAGTCCCGGACTAGCGGGGGTTGGGGCCAACGTCCTGACTTTC
15 TRBJ1-4 TRBV6-1 few NA CASMNLRATNEKLFF TGTGCCAGCATGAATTTACGGGCAACTAATGAAAAACTGTTTTTT
18 TRBJ1-2 TRBV25-1 NA TRBD1 CASSEWAKQGKANYGYTF TGTGCCAGCAGTGAATGGGCGAAACAGGGGAAGGCTAACTATGGCTACACCTTC
14 TRBJ2-7 TRBV5-1 NA TRBD1 CASSPEGTGYEQYF TGCGCCAGCAGCCCGGAGGGGACAGGGTACGAGCAGTACTTC
16 TRBJ1-2 TRBV4-1 NA TRBD1 CASSLGDRVLFYGYTF TGCGCCAGCAGCCTGGGGGACAGAGTCCTATTCTATGGCTACACCTTC
15 TRBJ1-5 TRBV19 NA NA CASSMQHLSNQPQHF TGTGCCAGTAGTATGCAACATCTTAGCAATCAGCCCCAGCATTTT
13 TRBJ2-3 TRBV6-5 NA NA CASSNLRDNTQYF TGTGCCAGCAGTAACCTCAGGGACAATACGCAGTATTTT
14 TRBJ2-7 TRBV7-2 NA NA CASSLGGVSYEQYF TGTGCCAGCAGCCTCGGCGGGGTCTCCTACGAGCAGTACTTC
13 TRBJ2-3 TRBV6-5 NA NA CASSPGGTDTQYF TGTGCCAGCAGTCCGGGGGGCACAGATACGCAGTATTTT
16 TRBJ1-6 TRBV19 few TRBD1 CASSFNTGGPPLPLHF TGTGCCAGTAGTTTCAATACAGGGGGTCCCCCCTTACCCCTCCACTTT
13 TRBJ1-5 TRBV7-8 NA NA CASSSRQGQPQHF TGTGCCAGCAGCTCCCGCCAGGGTCAGCCCCAGCATTTT
13 TRBJ1-1 TRBV5-4 NA NA CASSLGGGTEAFF TGTGCCAGCAGCCTAGGGGGTGGGACTGAAGCTTTCTTT